This TCR beta chain was sequenced during a study of T cell clones after liver transplantation. Study-wide background: Tolerant meant at least one year fully off immunosuppression without liver enzymes above twice normal.

TCRdb's copy holds only in-frame clones and misses some; the assay was immunoSEQ multiplex PCR. The repertoire includes 9,000 to 10,000 clones, 72% of them detected once, and 22% sits in the top ten. V lost 1 base and J 2 bases, leaving 9 bases between the germline ends. Germline assignment: CDR1 PRHDT and CDR2 FYEKMQ (reference sequence). The CDR3 spans 15 residues. The sequence derives from a human patient who received a liver transplant. Among the T cells, some may be from the graft donor. The rearrangement links TRBV13 to TRBJ2-1; D tentatively fits TRBD1 or TRBD2 (6 bases each). The source material was CD8+ T cells from blood, sampled at the roughly 16-month timepoint. CDR3 nucleotides: TGTGCCAGCAGCTTAGCAGGGGAGGCCTACAATGAGCAGTTCTTC. Translating it yields CASSLAGEAYNEQFF.